These 22 T cell receptor beta chains came from one sample sequenced in a study of spatial heterogeneity in lung cancer. Time point of the sample: blood at routine non-recurrence follow-up after resection. TCRdb recomputed calls from the 5' RACE reads with MiXCR, one row per CDR3 protein. The sample includes tens of thousands of distinct CDR3 sequences, roughly 5.4% of them seen just once. The material sequenced was PBMCs, taken at follow-up. Receptors were obtained from a female donor with early-stage non-small cell lung cancer.

The genes are TRBV19 and TRBJ2-5; tentatively, D is TRBD1 (5 bases). The CDR3 is 15 amino acids. Germline V gene lookup returns CDR1 LNHDA and CDR2 SQIVND (reference sequence). The V and J ends lost 3 bases and 2 bases respectively, with 13 bases between them. The CDR3 bases are TGTGCCAGTAGTATCAGGTCGGACATACAAGAGACCCAGTACTTC. Residues: CASSIRSDIQETQYF.

This clonotype was counted many times. This sequence joins TRBV6-6 and TRBJ1-6, with 9 bases lining up with TRBD1. Trimming removed 6 bases from V and 9 bases from J; junction bases left unmatched: 9. The CDR3 spans 15 residues. The V gene's germline CDR1 is MNHNY and CDR2 SVGAGI (reference sequence). CDR3 nucleotide sequence: TGTGCCAGCAGAGCGGGACAGGGCAAGGGTTCACCCCTCCACTTT. It translates to CASRAGQGKGSPLHF.

This clonotype was seen repeatedly, ten times or more. The chain links TRBV19 to TRBJ2-7; D perhaps matches TRBD1 (6 bases). The CDR3 is 13 amino acids. Looked up from germline, CDR1 is LNHDA and CDR2 is SQIVND (reference sequence). Between the trimmed V and J ends, which lost 4 bases and 7 bases, there was a span of 14 bases. The CDR3 coding sequence is TGTGCCAGTAGTACCACAGGGAGCGGAGAGCAGTACTTC. It is translated as CASSTTGSGEQYF.

This clonotype was recorded many times. The chain links TRBV7-8 to TRBJ2-5; the D is unclear. Trimming pared 5 bases from V and 1 base from J, leaving 8 bases between. The CDR3 sequence is 13 residues long. Germline V gene data show CDR1 as SGHVS and CDR2 as FQNEAQ. DNA for the CDR3: TGTGCCAGCAGCGCAAGTGGCCAAGAGACCCAGTACTTC. It codes for CASSASGQETQYF.

This clonotype was counted a few times. J is TRBJ2-3 and V is TRBV6-2 or TRBV6-3, with TRBD2 matching over 10 bases. The CDR3 covers 16 residues. The germline V gene encodes CDR1 MNHEY and CDR2 SVGEGT. J gave up 2 bases and V 3 bases, and 5 bases lay outside the gene matches. The CDR3 coding sequence is TGTGCCAGCAGTTATCGAGCGGGGGGGATCACAGATACGCAGTATTTT. Its translation is CASSYRAGGITDTQYF.

The chain carries TRBV7-9 and TRBJ2-7, with TRBD1 identical over 7 bases. The length of the CDR3 is 14 residues. V gave up 1 base and J gave up 3 bases; unmatched junction bases: 3. The germline V gene encodes CDR1 SEHNR and CDR2 FQNEAQ (reference sequence). The CDR3: CASSLGTGHYEQYF. DNA of the CDR3: TGTGCCAGCAGCTTAGGGACAGGACACTACGAGCAGTACTTC.

This clonotype was counted ten times or more. The V call is TRBV20-1, the J call TRBJ2-5; TRBD2 aligns across 10 bases. The J segment lost 0 bases and the V segment lost 1 base, leaving 5 bases of the junction unmatched. Germline CDR1 reads DFQATT; CDR2 reads SNEGSKA (reference sequence). CDR3 length: 16 residues. The CDR3 coding sequence is TGCAGTGCTAGAGCCCATAGCGGGGGGCACCAAGAGACCCAGTACTTC. This translates into CSARAHSGGHQETQYF.

This clonotype was observed a few times. The rearrangement uses TRBV5-1 and TRBJ2-2; the D call may be TRBD1 or TRBD2 (5 bases each). CDR1 SGHRS and CDR2 YFSETQ come from the germline V gene. V was clipped by 4 bases and J by 4 bases, with 11 bases between them. The CDR3 is made up of 14 amino acids. CDR3: CASSPGQSTGELFF. CDR3 in DNA: TGCGCCAGCAGCCCGGGGCAAAGCACCGGGGAGCTGTTTTTT.

This clonotype came up many times. The V gene is TRBV7-2, the J gene TRBJ2-1, with a possible D match to TRBD1 (5 bases). V lost 0 bases and J 7 bases, leaving 7 bases between the germline ends. Germline V gives CDR1 SGHTA, CDR2 FQGNSA. The CDR3 loop spans 13 amino acids. The CDR3 DNA follows: TGTGCCAGCAGCTTAGCCCAGGGAAATGAGCAGTTCTTC. Protein sequence: CASSLAQGNEQFF.

This clonotype was counted many times. This sequence joins TRBV28 and TRBJ2-1; 10 nucleotides align to TRBD2. Per the germline V gene, CDR1 is MDHEN and CDR2 is SYDVKM. V lost 5 bases to trimming and J lost 6 bases; unmatched junction nucleotides: 10. The CDR3 has 16 residues. CDR3 residues: CASSPGGLAGVNEQFF. The CDR3 DNA reads TGTGCCAGCAGTCCTGGAGGGCTAGCGGGGGTCAATGAGCAGTTCTTC.

This clonotype was seen many times. V gene TRBV2 combines with J gene TRBJ1-6, with D perhaps matching TRBD1 (6 bases). Germline values: CDR1 SNHLY, CDR2 FYNNEI. The CDR3 contains 15 residues. Between the trimmed V and J ends, which lost 1 base and 9 bases, there was a span of 13 bases. The CDR3 protein is CASSEEQGRSSPLHF. The CDR3 bases are TGTGCCAGCAGTGAAGAACAGGGAAGAAGTTCACCCCTCCACTTT.

The table lists this clonotype with a few counts. The germline gene is not matched at one end of the junction; a read error may be the cause. The chain employs TRBV6-2 or TRBV6-3 and TRBJ2-7; 8 bases are a match to TRBD1. The germline CDR1 and CDR2 sequences are MNHEY and SVGEGT. This CDR3 has 14 amino acids. DNA of the CDR3: TGTGTCAGCAGGAAGGACAGGGTCTCCTACGAGCAGTACTTC. This gives the protein CVSRKDRVSYEQYF.

In this sample, this clonotype turned up many times. J is TRBJ2-5 and V is TRBV20-1; 10 bases are shared with TRBD1. The CDR3 covers 17 residues. CDR1 is DFQATT and CDR2 is SNEGSKA in the germline V gene (reference sequence). V dropped 3 bases and J dropped 4; count of bases not matched to a gene: 14. The CDR3 DNA reads TGCAGTGCTAGCCCCCGGGCCGGACAGGGGGGTCCAGAGACCCAGTACTTC. Encoded protein: CSASPRAGQGGPETQYF.

The chain carries TRBV5-1 and TRBJ2-7; the D call may be TRBD1 or TRBD2 (5 bases each). Trimming left V 0 bases short and J 6 bases short, with 13 bases between. The germline V gene encodes CDR1 SGHRS and CDR2 YFSETQ. CDR3 length: 14 residues. The chain's CDR3 is CASSLAQGGGEQYF. The CDR3 nucleotides are TGCGCCAGCAGCTTGGCGCAGGGTGGAGGCGAGCAGTACTTC.

At least ten counts were recorded for this clonotype. V and J are TRBV12-3 or TRBV12-4 and TRBJ2-5, with D possibly matching TRBD2 (6 bases). V shed 5 bases and J shed 5 bases, with 12 bases lying between them. The CDR3 runs 13 residues. This chain's CDR3 is CASSPPEGETQYF. In DNA form, the CDR3 reads TGTGCCAGCAGTCCGCCGGAGGGGGAGACCCAGTACTTC.

This clonotype was seen ten or more times. The chain joins TRBV7-8 to TRBJ1-1, with unresolved D. Germline V CDR1 and CDR2: SGHVS, FQNEAQ. CDR3 length: 15 amino acids. Trimming stripped 5 bases from V and 1 base from J, with 14 bases between. The CDR3 region is CASSARGPSNTEAFF. CDR3 bases: TGTGCCAGCAGCGCCCGTGGGCCGTCGAACACTGAAGCTTTCTTT.

This clonotype is labeled medium-sized. The chain is built from TRBV7-2 and TRBJ2-5, with D unresolved. The CDR3 is made up of 11 amino acids. Germline loops: CDR1 SGHTA, CDR2 FQGNSA. V was clipped by 1 base and J by 8 bases, with 5 bases between them. As DNA, the CDR3 is TGTGCCAGCAGCTTAGAACAAACCCAGTACTTC. Its translation: CASSLEQTQYF. Complete variable domain (other parts from reference TRBV7-2 and TRBJ2-5): GAGVSQSPSNKVTEKGKDVELRCDPISGHTALYWYRQSLGQGLEFLIYFQGNSAPDKSGLPSDRFSAERTGGSVSTLTIQRTQQEDSAVYLCASSLEQTQYFGPGTRLLVL.

This clonotype was observed at least ten times. The V gene is TRBV7-3, the J gene TRBJ1-5; TRBD1 is a possible D gene (5 bases). Deletions cut 1 base from V and 5 bases from J, with 15 bases between. Germline V CDR1 and CDR2: SGHTA, FQGTGA. This CDR3 contains 16 residues. The CDR3 protein is CASSLRGVHRYQPQHF. CDR3 sequence (DNA): TGTGCCAGCAGCTTAAGAGGGGTTCACAGATATCAGCCCCAGCATTTT. Looking up the rest from reference TRBV7-3 and TRBJ1-5 gives the full variable domain: GAGVSQTPSNKVTEKGKYVELRCDPISGHTALYWYRQSLGQGPEFLIYFQGTGAADDSGLPNDRFFAVRPEGSVSTLKIQRTERGDSAVYLCASSLRGVHRYQPQHFGDGTRLSIL.

This clonotype was counted between two and nine times. The chain carries TRBV6-1 and TRBJ2-7, with a weak D call TRBD1 (6 bases). V shed 3 bases and J shed 0 bases, with 12 bases lying between them. CDR1 and CDR2 from the germline V gene are MNHNS and SASEGT. The CDR3 totals 15 residues. The CDR3 coding sequence is TGTGCCAGCAGTGAGTGGGGACAACTCTCCTACGAGCAGTACTTC. It encodes CASSEWGQLSYEQYF.

This clonotype occurred many times. This chain connects TRBV2 to TRBJ2-5; no firm D call. The CDR3 extends over 12 amino acids. Germline V CDR1 and CDR2: SNHLY, FYNNEI. V lost 4 bases to trimming and J lost 5 bases, with 8 bases between them. The CDR3 is CASSGISETQYF. Written as DNA, the CDR3 is TGTGCCAGCAGTGGGATTTCGGAGACCCAGTACTTC. Drawing the rest from reference TRBV2 and TRBJ2-5, the complete variable domain is EPEVTQTPSHQVTQMGQEVILRCVPISNHLYFYWYRQILGQKVEFLVSFYNNEISEKSEIFDDQFSVERPDGSNFTLKIRSTKLEDSAMYFCASSGISETQYFGPGTRLLVL.

The rearrangement uses TRBV4-3 and TRBJ1-2; D remains ambiguous. Trimming cost V 0 bases and J 4 bases, with 15 bases left between them. Per the germline V gene, CDR1 is LGHNA and CDR2 is YSLEER. The CDR3 covers 16 residues. CDR3 residues: CASSQDWTAPTYGYTF. The CDR3 nucleotides read TGCGCCAGCAGCCAAGATTGGACGGCCCCCACCTATGGCTACACCTTC.

The chain links TRBV10-3 to TRBJ2-6; TRBD1 matches 8 bases. Unmatched junction bases numbered 4, after V lost 10 bases and J lost 2 bases. CDR1 ENHRY and CDR2 SYGVKD come from the germline V gene. This CDR3 contains 14 residues. DNA of the CDR3: TGTGCCACCAAGACAGGGGCTGGGGCCAACGTCCTGACTTTC. Its translation: CATKTGAGANVLTF.